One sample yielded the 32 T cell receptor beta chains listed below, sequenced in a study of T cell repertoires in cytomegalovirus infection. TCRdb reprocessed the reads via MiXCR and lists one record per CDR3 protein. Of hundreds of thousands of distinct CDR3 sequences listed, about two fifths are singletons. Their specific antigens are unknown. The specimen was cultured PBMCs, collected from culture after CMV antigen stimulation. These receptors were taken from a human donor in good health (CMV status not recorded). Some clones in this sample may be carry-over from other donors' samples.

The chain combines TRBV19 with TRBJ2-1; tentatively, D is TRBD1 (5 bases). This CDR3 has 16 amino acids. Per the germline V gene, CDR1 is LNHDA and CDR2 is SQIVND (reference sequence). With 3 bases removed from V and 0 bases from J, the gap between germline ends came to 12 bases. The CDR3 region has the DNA TGTGCCAGTAGTATGGGGCGGAAGAGCTCCTACAATGAGCAGTTCTTC. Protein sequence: CASSMGRKSSYNEQFF. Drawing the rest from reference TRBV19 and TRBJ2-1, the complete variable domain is DGGITQSPKYLFRKEGQNVTLSCEQNLNHDAMYWYRQDPGQGLRLIYYSQIVNDFQKGDIAEGYSVSREKKESFPLTVTSAQKNPTAFYLCASSMGRKSSYNEQFFGPGTRLTVL.

The CDR3 here is CASRSISGANVLTF. DNA of the CDR3: TGTGCCAGCAGATCAATATCTGGGGCCAACGTCCTGACTTTC. V is TRBV6-6 and J is TRBJ2-6, with D unclear. From germline, CDR1 is MNHNY and CDR2 SVGAGI (reference sequence). CDR3 length: 14 residues. V was trimmed by 6 bases and J by 1 base, leaving 7 bases between them.

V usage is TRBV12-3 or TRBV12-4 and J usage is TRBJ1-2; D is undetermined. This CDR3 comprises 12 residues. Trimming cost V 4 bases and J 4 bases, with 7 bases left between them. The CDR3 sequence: CASSSTAYGYTF. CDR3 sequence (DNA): TGTGCCAGCAGTTCAACAGCCTATGGCTACACCTTC.

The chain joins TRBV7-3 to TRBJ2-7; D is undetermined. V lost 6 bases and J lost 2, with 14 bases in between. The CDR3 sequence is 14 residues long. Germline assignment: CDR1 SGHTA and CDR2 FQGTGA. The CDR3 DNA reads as TGTGCCAGCAGTCCGGACGCTTCACCCTACGAGCAGTACTTC. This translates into CASSPDASPYEQYF.

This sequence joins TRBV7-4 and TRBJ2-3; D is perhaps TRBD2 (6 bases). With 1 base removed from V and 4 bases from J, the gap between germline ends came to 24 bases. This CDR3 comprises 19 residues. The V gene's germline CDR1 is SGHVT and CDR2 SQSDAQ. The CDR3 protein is CASSLDDLLSGTHPDTQYF. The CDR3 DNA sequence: TGTGCCAGCAGCTTAGACGACCTTCTTTCCGGGACTCATCCAGATACGCAGTATTTT.

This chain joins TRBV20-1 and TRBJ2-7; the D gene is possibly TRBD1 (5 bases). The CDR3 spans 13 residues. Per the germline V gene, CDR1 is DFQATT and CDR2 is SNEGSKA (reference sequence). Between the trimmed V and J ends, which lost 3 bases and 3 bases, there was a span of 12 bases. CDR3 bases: TGCAGTGCTAGGGACAACCTGGGCTACGAGCAGTACTTC. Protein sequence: CSARDNLGYEQYF.

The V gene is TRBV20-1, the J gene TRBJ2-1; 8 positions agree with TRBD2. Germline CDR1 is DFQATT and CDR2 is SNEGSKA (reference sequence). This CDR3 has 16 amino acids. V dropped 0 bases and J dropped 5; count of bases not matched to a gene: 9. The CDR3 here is CSARDSTGGVNNEQFF. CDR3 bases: TGCAGTGCTAGAGATTCTACGGGGGGGGTTAACAATGAGCAGTTCTTC.

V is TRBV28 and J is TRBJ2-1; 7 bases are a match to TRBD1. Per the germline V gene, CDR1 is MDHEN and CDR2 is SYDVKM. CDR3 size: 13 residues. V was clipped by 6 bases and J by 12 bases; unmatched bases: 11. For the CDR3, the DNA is TGTGCCAGCAGGTCGGGACAGAAGTATGCGCAGTTCTTC. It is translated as CASRSGQKYAQFF.

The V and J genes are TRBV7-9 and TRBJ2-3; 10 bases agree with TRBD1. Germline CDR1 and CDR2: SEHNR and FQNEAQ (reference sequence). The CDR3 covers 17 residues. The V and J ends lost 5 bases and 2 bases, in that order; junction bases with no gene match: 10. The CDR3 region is CASSQPPGTGVTDTQYF. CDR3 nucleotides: TGTGCCAGCAGCCAACCCCCAGGGACAGGGGTCACAGATACGCAGTATTTT.

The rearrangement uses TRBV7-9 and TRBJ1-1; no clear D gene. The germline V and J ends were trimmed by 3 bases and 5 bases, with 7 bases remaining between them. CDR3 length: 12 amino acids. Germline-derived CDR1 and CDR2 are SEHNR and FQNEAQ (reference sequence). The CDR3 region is CASSLWRTEAFF. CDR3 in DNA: TGTGCCAGCAGCTTGTGGAGGACTGAAGCTTTCTTT.

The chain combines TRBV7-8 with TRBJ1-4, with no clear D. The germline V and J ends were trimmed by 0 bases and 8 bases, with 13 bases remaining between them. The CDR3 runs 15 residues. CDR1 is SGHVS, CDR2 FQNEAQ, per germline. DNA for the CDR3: TGTGCCAGCAGCTTAGCGACCGGAAGCGGGGAAAAACTGTTTTTT. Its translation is CASSLATGSGEKLFF.

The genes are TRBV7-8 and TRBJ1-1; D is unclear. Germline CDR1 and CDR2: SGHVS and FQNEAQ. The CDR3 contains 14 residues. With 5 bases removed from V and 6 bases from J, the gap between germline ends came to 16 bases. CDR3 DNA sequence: TGTGCCAGCAGCCCCCGGATTCTGGCCCCTGAAGCTTTCTTT. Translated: CASSPRILAPEAFF.

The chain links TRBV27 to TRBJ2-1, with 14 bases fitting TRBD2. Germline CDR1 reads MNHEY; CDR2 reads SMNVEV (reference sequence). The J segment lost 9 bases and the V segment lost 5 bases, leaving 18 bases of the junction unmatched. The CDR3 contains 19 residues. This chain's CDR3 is CASSRETSGRARSLGEQFF. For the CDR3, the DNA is TGTGCCAGCAGTCGGGAGACTAGCGGGAGGGCCAGATCCCTCGGTGAGCAGTTCTTC.

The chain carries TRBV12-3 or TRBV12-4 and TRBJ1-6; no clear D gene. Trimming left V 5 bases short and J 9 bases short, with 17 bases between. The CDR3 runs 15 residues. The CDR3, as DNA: TGTGCCAGCAGTGCCCTGTCCGGGAGCCCTTCACCCCTCCACTTT. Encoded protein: CASSALSGSPSPLHF.

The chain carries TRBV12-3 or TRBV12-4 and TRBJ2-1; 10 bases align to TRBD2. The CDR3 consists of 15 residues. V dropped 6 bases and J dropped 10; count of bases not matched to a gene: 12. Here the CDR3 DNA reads TGTGCCAGCAGGGTGGGTCTAGCGGGAGTCGGAGAGCAGTTCTTC. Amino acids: CASRVGLAGVGEQFF.

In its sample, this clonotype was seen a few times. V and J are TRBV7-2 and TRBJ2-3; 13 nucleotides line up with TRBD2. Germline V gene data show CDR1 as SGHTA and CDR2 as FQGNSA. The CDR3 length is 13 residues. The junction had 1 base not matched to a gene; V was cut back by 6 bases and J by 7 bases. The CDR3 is CASRTSGGNTQYF. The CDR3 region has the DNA TGTGCCAGCAGGACTAGCGGGGGGAATACGCAGTATTTT.

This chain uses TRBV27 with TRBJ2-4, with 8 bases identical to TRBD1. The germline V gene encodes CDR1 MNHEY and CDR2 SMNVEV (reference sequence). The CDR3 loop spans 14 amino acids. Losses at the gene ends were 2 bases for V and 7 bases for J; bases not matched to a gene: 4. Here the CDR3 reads CASSLLGQGNIQYF. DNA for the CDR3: TGTGCCAGCAGTTTACTAGGACAGGGTAACATTCAGTACTTC.

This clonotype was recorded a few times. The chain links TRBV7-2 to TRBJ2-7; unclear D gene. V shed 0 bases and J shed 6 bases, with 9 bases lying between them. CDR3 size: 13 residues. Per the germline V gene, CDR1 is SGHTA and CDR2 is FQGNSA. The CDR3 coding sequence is TGTGCCAGCAGCTTAGCAGATGGGCGCGAGCAGTACTTC. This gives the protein CASSLADGREQYF.

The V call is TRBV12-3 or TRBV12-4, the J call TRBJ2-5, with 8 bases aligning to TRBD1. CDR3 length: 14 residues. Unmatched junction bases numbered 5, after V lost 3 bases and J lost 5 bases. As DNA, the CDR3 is TGTGCCAGCAGTTTCACAGGGGGAGGTGAGACCCAGTACTTC. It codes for CASSFTGGGETQYF.

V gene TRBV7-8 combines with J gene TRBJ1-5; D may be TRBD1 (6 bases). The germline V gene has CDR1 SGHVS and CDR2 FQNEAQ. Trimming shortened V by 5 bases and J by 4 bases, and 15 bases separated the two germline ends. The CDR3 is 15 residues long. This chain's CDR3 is CASSPGAPTNQPQHF. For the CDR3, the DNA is TGTGCCAGCAGCCCAGGGGCCCCAACGAATCAGCCCCAGCATTTT.

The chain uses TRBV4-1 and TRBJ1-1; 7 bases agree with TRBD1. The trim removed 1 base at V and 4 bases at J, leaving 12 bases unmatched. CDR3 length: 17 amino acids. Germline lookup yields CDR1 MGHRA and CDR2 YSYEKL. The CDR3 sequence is CASSQVGTARGSTEAFF. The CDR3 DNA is TGCGCCAGCAGCCAAGTAGGGACAGCTCGGGGGAGCACTGAAGCTTTCTTT.

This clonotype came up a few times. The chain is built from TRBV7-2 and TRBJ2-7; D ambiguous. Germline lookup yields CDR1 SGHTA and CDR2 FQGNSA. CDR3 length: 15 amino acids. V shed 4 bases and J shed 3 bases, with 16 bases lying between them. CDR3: CASSSVRRANYEQYF. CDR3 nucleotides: TGTGCCAGCAGCTCCGTACGACGGGCCAACTACGAGCAGTACTTC.

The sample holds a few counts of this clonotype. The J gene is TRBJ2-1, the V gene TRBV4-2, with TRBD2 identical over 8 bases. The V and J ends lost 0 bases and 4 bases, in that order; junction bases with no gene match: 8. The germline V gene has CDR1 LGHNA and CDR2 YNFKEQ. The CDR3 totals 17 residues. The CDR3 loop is CASSQDHIAGLYNEQFF. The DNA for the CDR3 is TGTGCCAGCAGCCAAGATCACATAGCGGGGTTATACAATGAGCAGTTCTTC.

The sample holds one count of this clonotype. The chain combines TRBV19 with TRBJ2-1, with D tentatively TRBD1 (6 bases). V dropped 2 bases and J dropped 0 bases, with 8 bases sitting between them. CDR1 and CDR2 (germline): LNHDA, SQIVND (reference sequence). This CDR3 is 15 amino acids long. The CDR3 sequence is CASSIRGHSYNEQFF. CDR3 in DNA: TGTGCCAGTAGTATAAGGGGACACTCCTACAATGAGCAGTTCTTC.

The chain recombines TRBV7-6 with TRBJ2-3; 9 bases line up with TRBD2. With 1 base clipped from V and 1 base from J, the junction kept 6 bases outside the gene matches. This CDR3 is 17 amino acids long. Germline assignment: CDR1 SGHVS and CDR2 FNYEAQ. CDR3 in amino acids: CASSLGGRAERTDTQYF. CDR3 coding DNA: TGTGCCAGCAGCTTAGGCGGGAGGGCCGAGCGCACAGATACGCAGTATTTT.

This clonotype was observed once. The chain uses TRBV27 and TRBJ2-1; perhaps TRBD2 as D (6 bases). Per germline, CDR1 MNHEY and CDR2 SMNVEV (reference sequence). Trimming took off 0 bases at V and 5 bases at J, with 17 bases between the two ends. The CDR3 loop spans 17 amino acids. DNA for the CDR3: TGTGCCAGCAGTTTATCTCTGGGGGGAGTCCTTGACAATGAGCAGTTCTTC. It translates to CASSLSLGGVLDNEQFF.

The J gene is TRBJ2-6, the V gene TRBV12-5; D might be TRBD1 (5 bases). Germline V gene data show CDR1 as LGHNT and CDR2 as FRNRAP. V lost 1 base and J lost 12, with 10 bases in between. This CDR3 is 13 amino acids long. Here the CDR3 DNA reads TGTGCTAGTGGTTTGGAACAGGCCGCCGTCCTGACTTTC. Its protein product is CASGLEQAAVLTF.

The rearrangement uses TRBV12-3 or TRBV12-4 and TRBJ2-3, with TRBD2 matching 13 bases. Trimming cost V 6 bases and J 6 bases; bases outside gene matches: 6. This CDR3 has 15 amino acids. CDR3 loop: CASRAGLAGQDTQYF. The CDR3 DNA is TGTGCCAGCAGGGCGGGACTAGCGGGACAGGATACGCAGTATTTT.

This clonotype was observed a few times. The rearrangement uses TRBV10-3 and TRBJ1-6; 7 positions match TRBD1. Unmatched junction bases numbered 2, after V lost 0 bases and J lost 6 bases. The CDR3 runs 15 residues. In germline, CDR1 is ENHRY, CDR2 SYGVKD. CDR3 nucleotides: TGTGCCATCAGTGAGTCGACAGGGACTAATTCACCCCTCCACTTT. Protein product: CAISESTGTNSPLHF.

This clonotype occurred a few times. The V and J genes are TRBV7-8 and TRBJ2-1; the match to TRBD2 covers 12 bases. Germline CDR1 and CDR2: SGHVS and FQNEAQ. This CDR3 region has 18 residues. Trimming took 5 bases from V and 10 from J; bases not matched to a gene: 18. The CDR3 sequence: CASSILWGLAGSKGEQFF. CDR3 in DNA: TGTGCCAGCAGCATTCTGTGGGGACTAGCGGGCTCCAAGGGGGAGCAGTTCTTC.

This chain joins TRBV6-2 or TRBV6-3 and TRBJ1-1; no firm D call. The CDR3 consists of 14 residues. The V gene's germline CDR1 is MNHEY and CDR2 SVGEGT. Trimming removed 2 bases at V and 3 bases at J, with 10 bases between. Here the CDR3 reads CASSYRVVDTEAFF. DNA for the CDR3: TGTGCCAGCAGTTACAGGGTGGTCGACACTGAAGCTTTCTTT.

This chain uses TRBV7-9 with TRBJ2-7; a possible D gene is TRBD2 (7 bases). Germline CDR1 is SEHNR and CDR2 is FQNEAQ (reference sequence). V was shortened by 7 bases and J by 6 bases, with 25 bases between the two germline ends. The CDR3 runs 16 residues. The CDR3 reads CASIKSKGEGPIEQYF. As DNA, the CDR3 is TGTGCCAGCATTAAATCGAAGGGGGAGGGACCTATCGAGCAGTACTTC.